One T cell receptor beta chain is described in this entry. Its antigen is unknown. V gave up 7 bases and J gave up 1 base, with 13 bases separating them. The CDR3 is made up of 14 amino acids. The germline CDR1 and CDR2 sequences are MNHEY and SMNVEV (reference sequence). This entry is derived from a study of cytomegalovirus exposure and HLA in healthy donors. Study details: Earlier sequencing of some 190 million T cells yielded fewer than 140 million unique TCR beta sequences.

Primers for the PCR totalled 60 Vbeta and 13 Jbeta. Sequencing was performed with immunoSEQ multiplex PCR; in TCRdb, only in-frame clones are kept and a portion is missing. This table has about 200,000 clones, over 65% appearing once. Study-wide results and limits: Certain sequence variants were highly shared and formed a cluster, and this cluster was likely a sequencing artifact. Available immune exposure information was restricted to CMV serostatus only.

Sequencing used PBMCs. This clonotype originated in a woman aged 25 to 45 in good health and CMV-seronegative. The rearrangement joins TRBV27 to TRBJ1-1, with D perhaps TRBD1 (5 bases). CDR3 DNA sequence: TGTGCCAGCACCCCCCGCAGGGAGAACACTGAAGCTTTCTTT. Its translation: CASTPRRENTEAFF.